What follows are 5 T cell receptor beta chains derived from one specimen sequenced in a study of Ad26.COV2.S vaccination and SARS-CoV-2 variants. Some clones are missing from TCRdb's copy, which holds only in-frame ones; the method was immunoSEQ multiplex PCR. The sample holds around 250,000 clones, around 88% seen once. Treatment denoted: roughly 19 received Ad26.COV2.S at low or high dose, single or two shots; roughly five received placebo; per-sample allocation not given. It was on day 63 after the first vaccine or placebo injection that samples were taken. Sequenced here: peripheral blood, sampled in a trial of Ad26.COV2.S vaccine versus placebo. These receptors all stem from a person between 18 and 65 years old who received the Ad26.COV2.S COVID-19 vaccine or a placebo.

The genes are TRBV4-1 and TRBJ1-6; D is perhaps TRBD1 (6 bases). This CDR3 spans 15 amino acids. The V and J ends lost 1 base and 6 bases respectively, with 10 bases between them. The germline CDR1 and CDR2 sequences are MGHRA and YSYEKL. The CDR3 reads CASSQGTVANSPLHF. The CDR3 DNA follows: TGCGCCAGCAGCCAAGGGACAGTTGCTAATTCACCCCTCCACTTT.

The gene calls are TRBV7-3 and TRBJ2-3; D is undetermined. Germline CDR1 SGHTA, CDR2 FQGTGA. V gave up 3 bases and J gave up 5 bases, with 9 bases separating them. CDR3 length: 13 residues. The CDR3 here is CASSLSVLDTQYF. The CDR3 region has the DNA TGTGCCAGCAGCTTGTCCGTATTAGATACGCAGTATTTT.

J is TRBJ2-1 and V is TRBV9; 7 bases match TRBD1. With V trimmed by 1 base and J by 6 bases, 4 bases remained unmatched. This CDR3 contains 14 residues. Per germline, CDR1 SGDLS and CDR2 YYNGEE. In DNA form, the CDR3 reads TGTGCCAGCAGCGTAATAGGGACAGTCAATGAGCAGTTCTTC. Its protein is CASSVIGTVNEQFF. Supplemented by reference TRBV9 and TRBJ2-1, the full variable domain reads DSGVTQTPKHLITATGQRVTLRCSPRSGDLSVYWYQQSLDQGLQFLIQYYNGEERAKGNILERFSAQQFPDLHSELNLSSLELGDSALYFCASSVIGTVNEQFFGPGTRLTVL.

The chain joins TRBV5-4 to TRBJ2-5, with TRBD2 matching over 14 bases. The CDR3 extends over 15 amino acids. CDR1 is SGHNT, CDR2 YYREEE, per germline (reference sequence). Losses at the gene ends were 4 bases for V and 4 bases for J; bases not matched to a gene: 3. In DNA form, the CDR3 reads TGTGCCAGCAGCCTGGGACTAGCGGGAGCAGAGACCCAGTACTTC. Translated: CASSLGLAGAETQYF.

CDR3 sequence: CASSGDRGIITEAFF. The CDR3 nucleotides read TGTGCCAGCTCGGGAGACAGGGGGATAATAACTGAAGCTTTCTTT. The chain joins TRBV18 to TRBJ1-1; 9 bases are shared with TRBD1. The CDR3 is made up of 15 amino acids. V shed 6 bases and J 5 bases; nucleotides not matched to a gene: 10. Germline CDR1 is KGHSH and CDR2 is LQKENI.